This entry describes one T cell receptor (beta chain). As yet, its antigen is unknown. TCRdb re-called the 5' RACE reads with MiXCR, one entry per CDR3 protein. The data show around 490,000 distinct CDR3 sequences, 12% to 15% seen once. The entry originates in a study of identical twins. Study results and caveats: Twin-shared out-of-frame alpha sequences were enriched for low generation probability. Beta out-of-frame sequences displayed a weaker excess of sharing between twins.

Germline CDR1 DFQATT, CDR2 SNEGSKA (reference sequence). Trimming removed 4 bases at V and 7 bases at J, with 16 bases between. The CDR3 loop spans 13 amino acids. These same data were also listed under a study on yellow fever vaccine responses in identical twins. That report adds: Twins' vaccine T cell response reportedly gave the appearance of partial convergence and partial personalization.

V is TRBV20-1 and J is TRBJ1-2, with D maybe TRBD1 (5 bases). The TCR originated in a young woman in good health. Sequencing input: CD4+ T cells sorted from blood. CDR3 sequence: CSATGTALGGYTF. The CDR3 DNA is TGCAGTGCTACCGGGACCGCCTTAGGTGGCTACACCTTC.